This T cell receptor beta chain came from a study of blood T cell repertoires in COVID-19. The protocol was immunoSEQ multiplex PCR, while the TCRdb copy is restricted to in-frame clones and leaves out a portion. Found here are more than 60,000 clones, more than 75% of them singletons; the top ten hold over 6.5%. V was trimmed by 4 bases and J by 3 bases, leaving 12 bases between them. Germline V gives CDR1 LGHDT, CDR2 YNNKEL (reference sequence). This CDR3 has 14 amino acids. The sample consisted of peripheral blood. The chain couples TRBV3-1 (or the pseudogene TRBV3-2) to TRBJ1-1; D gene uncertain. This TCR came from a man between 60 and 75 years old with acute or convalescent COVID-19. The CDR3 sequence is CASSPGGSYTEAFF. CDR3 DNA: TGTGCCAGCAGCCCCGGCGGGTCCTACACTGAAGCTTTCTTT.